These T cell receptor beta chains were read from a single sample in a study of cytomegalovirus exposure and HLA in healthy donors. The table came from immunoSEQ multiplex PCR; TCRdb's copy has only in-frame clones and leaves some out. The table records about 130,000 clones, about 70% of them present only once. The sequenced sample was PBMCs. Receptors originate from a woman aged 60-75 years in good health and CMV-seropositive. Both conserved end residues are part of each CDR3. A D gene is named only where the DNA matches it firmly. Rows give clone size only sometimes, using once, few, many, or a class for an expanded clone.

clone_size cdr3_length j_call d_call v_call cdr3_nt cdr3_aa
- 15 TRBJ2-1 - TRBV6-1 TGTGCCACCCTGAGAGGGCAGGTTACCTACAATGAGCAGTTCTTC CATLRGQVTYNEQFF
- 14 TRBJ2-7 TRBD1 TRBV7-9 TGTGCCAGCAGCTTGGGGGGACAGGGATACGAGCAGTACTTC CASSLGGQGYEQYF
- 14 TRBJ2-2 TRBD2 TRBV6-1 TGTGCCAGCAATAGCGGGGGAACGGGCGGGGAGCTGTTTTTT CASNSGGTGGELFF
few 15 TRBJ1-3 - TRBV7-2 TGTGCCAGCAGCTTACACGGTCTTTCTGGAAACACCATATATTTT CASSLHGLSGNTIYF
- 14 TRBJ2-1 TRBD2 TRBV27 TGTGCCAGCAGACTAGCGGGGGGACACAATGAGCAGTTCTTC CASRLAGGHNEQFF
- 16 TRBJ1-1 TRBD1 TRBV11-2 TGTGCCAGCAGCTTAACCCTGACAGGGGCGATGAGTGAAGCTTTCTTT CASSLTLTGAMSEAFF
few 15 TRBJ1-6 - TRBV10-3 TGTGCCATCAGTTTTGGGCCAGTAAATAATTCACCCCTCCACTTT CAISFGPVNNSPLHF
- 11 TRBJ1-1 - TRBV5-6 TGTGCCAGCAACTTGAACACTGAAGCTTTCTTT CASNLNTEAFF
- 14 TRBJ2-7 - TRBV28 TGTGCCACCCTCCTCTCGGGGAGCTCCTACGAGCAGTACTTC CATLLSGSSYEQYF
- 11 TRBJ2-7 - TRBV29-1 TGCAGCGGTGCCTTGGGGAGGGAGCAGTACTTC CSGALGREQYF
few 14 TRBJ2-7 - TRBV21-1 TGTGCCAGCAGCAAAGCAGGGGGCCCCTACGAGCAGTACTTC CASSKAGGPYEQYF
- 14 TRBJ2-5 - TRBV5-8 TGTGCCAGCAGCCGGGACTCCTATCAAGAGACCCAGTACTTC CASSRDSYQETQYF
- 17 TRBJ2-1 - TRBV19 TGTGCCAGTAGTATAGGACCCCTAGAGAGCTCCTACAATGAGCAGTTCTTC CASSIGPLESSYNEQFF